Listed below are T cell receptor beta chains from one sample, sequenced in a study of PD-1 blockade in classical Hodgkin lymphoma. TCRdb keeps only in-frame clones here, not all; method: immunoSEQ multiplex PCR. The table records over 90,000 clones, 75% to 90% of them present only once. Sequences were derived from peripheral blood mononuclear cells (PBMCs), sampled before the second cycle of nivolumab. The receptor set was obtained from a human donor with classical Hodgkin lymphoma. Both conserved end residues are trimmed from each CDR3.

j_call	v_call	cdr3_aa
TRBJ2-3	TRBV6-5	ASSPGQGGTDTQY
TRBJ1-2	TRBV19	ASRPGQGYYGYT
TRBJ2-3	TRBV7-8	ASSLGSSRTDTQY
TRBJ1-1	TRBV11-2	ASSLEGWATEAF
TRBJ2-7	TRBV5-4	ASSFSTGVTYEQY
TRBJ1-5	TRBV19	ASTTGWAGGRPQH
TRBJ1-6	TRBV6-1	ASSVTGYNSPLH
TRBJ1-4	TRBV18	ASSPLSGTNEKLF
TRBJ2-7	TRBV5-6	ASSLPDSHEQY
TRBJ1-6	TRBV6-1	ASSAEGWWYSPLH
TRBJ2-3	TRBV28	ASSLAGSDTQY
TRBJ1-6	TRBV2	ASSAQRRSYNSPLH
TRBJ2-1	TRBV29-1	SVFGGSFYNEQF
TRBJ2-1	TRBV6-5	ASTLGARKF
TRBJ2-7	TRBV2	ASFPIAGQGPYEQY
TRBJ1-5	TRBV18	ASSPIQLSTGQPQH
TRBJ2-2	TRBV7-3	ASSLARATGELF
TRBJ2-4	TRBV10-1	ASSETGGSLSKNIQY
TRBJ1-6	TRBV28	ASSLRYTWAYNSPLH
TRBJ2-7	TRBV7-9	ASGNPGQDGLEQY
TRBJ1-1	TRBV25-1	ASSESGGTEAF
TRBJ1-1	TRBV11-2	ASSQRRTTTEAF
TRBJ2-7	TRBV15	ATSRDSSTGSYEQY
TRBJ2-2	TRBV27	ASSPSGRATGELF
TRBJ2-2	TRBV6-5	ASTGQNTGELF
TRBJ1-4	TRBV18	ASSPITVQGGEKLF
TRBJ2-7	TRBV28	ASSSLGQEAYEQY
TRBJ1-5	TRBV19	ASSIGLRLGQPQH
TRBJ1-2	TRBV5-1	ASSLRTGANYGYT
TRBJ2-3	TRBV6-5	ASTNRGTDTQY
TRBJ2-1	TRBV2	ASSGENEQF
TRBJ1-2	TRBV7-9	ASSFFGTGNYGYT
TRBJ2-5	TRBV6-1	ASSELTAQY
TRBJ2-7	TRBV9	ASSVAALGYEQY
TRBJ1-6	TRBV7-8	ASSLREGGLGNSPLH
TRBJ2-1	TRBV7-9	ASRVLAGAGSYNEQF
TRBJ2-2	TRBV18	ASSPRRGGERNTGELF
TRBJ2-7	TRBV27	ASSPAEGQGRQVRTYEQY
TRBJ2-6	TRBV7-6	ASSAGPGNSGANVLT
TRBJ2-1	TRBV29-1	SVEVPLALALNEQF
TRBJ2-3	TRBV5-1	ASSYGTSTDTQY
TRBJ2-3	TRBV5-1	ASSKTSVSRTDTQY
TRBJ1-1	TRBV5-1	ASSLGDRNTEAF
TRBJ1-1	TRBV6-5	ASSYSFYGQNTEAF
TRBJ2-2	TRBV28	ASTPRTGVNTGELF
TRBJ1-1	TRBV7-9	ASSLGGSAELHTEAF
TRBJ2-3	TRBV5-6	ASSSESWSDTQY
TRBJ2-7	TRBV28	ASSPSGVYEQY
TRBJ1-1	TRBV10-3	AITPTGFSEAF
TRBJ2-2	TRBV7-3	ASSPPMTGELF
TRBJ2-7	TRBV29-1	SVKRGSSYEQY
TRBJ2-7	TRBV12-2	ASRLVAGQY
TRBJ2-6	TRBV9	ASSVEASGRTGANVLT
TRBJ1-6	TRBV6-5	ASRQGGSPLH
TRBJ1-5	TRBV30	AWRTRDSNQPQH
TRBJ2-5	TRBV2	ASRPGQGYVETQY